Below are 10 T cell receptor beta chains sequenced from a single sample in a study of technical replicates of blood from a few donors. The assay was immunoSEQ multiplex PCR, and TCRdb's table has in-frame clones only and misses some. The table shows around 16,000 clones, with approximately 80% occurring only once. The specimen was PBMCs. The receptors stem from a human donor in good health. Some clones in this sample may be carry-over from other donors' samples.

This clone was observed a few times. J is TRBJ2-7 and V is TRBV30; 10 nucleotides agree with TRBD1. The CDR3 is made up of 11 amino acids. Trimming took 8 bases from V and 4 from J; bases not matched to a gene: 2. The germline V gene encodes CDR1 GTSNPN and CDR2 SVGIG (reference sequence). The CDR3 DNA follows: TGTGCCACGGACAGGGGGTACGAGCAGTACTTC. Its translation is CATDRGYEQYF.

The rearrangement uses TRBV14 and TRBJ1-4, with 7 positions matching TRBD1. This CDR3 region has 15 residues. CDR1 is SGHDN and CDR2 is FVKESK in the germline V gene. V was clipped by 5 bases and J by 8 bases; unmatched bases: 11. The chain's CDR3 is CASSWDSRDREKLFF. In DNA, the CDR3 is TGTGCCAGCAGCTGGGACAGCCGGGATCGGGAAAAACTGTTTTTT.

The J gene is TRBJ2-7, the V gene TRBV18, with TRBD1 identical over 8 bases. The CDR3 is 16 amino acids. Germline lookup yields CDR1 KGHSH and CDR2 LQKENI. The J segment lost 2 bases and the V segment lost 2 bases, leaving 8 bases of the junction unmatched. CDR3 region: CASSPFRAGQAYEQYF. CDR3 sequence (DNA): TGTGCCAGCTCACCATTTCGGGCGGGACAGGCCTACGAGCAGTACTTC.

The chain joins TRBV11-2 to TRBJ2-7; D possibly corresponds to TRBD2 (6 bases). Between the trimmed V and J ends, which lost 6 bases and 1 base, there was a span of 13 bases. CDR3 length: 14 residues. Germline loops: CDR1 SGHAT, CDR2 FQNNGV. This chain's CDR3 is CASSGGSGSYEQYF. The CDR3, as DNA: TGTGCCAGCAGTGGGGGTAGCGGTTCCTACGAGCAGTACTTC.

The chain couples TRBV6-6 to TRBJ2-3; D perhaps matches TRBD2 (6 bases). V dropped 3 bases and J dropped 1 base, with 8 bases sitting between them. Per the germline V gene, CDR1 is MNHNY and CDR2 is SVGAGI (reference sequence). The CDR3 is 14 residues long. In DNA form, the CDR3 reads TGTGCCAGCAGTTATCGACTAGGCACAGATACGCAGTATTTT. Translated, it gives CASSYRLGTDTQYF.

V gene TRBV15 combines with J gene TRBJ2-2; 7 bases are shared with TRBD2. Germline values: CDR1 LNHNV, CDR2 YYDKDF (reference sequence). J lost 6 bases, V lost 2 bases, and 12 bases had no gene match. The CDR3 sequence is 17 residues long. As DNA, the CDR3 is TGTGCCACCAGCAGAACCTCCGGGACTACGGGGTCCGGGGAGCTGTTTTTT. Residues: CATSRTSGTTGSGELFF.

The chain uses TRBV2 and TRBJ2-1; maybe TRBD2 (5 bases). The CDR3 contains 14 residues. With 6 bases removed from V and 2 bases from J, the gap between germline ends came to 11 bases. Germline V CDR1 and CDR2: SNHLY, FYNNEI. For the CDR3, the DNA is TGTGCCAGCAGAGACGGGGTTACCTACAATGAGCAGTTCTTC. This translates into CASRDGVTYNEQFF.

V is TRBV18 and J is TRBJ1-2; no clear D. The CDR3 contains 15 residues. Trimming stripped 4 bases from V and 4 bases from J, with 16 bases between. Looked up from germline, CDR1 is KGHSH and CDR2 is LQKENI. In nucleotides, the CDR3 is TGTGCCAGCTCACTCGGGCGCGGAGGGTTCTATGGCTACACCTTC. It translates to CASSLGRGGFYGYTF.

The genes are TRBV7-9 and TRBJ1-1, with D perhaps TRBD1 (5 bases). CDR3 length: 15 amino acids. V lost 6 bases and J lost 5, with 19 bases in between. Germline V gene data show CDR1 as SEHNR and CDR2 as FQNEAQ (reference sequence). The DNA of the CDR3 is TGTGCCAGCAGATCCGTCCAGGGTGGTGCGACTGAAGCTTTCTTT. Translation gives CASRSVQGGATEAFF.

CDR3 sequence (DNA): TGTGCCACAGAAGGGGGAGCGGGGCGAGAGACCCAGTACTTC. Protein product: CATEGGAGRETQYF. The rearrangement joins TRBV2 to TRBJ2-5; D is perhaps TRBD2 (7 bases). The V end was cut by 10 bases, the J end by 4 bases, with 19 bases between. Germline V gene lookup returns CDR1 SNHLY and CDR2 FYNNEI. The CDR3 totals 14 residues.